The rows below give T cell receptor beta chains drawn from one sample of a study of PD-1 blockade in classical Hodgkin lymphoma. The protocol was immunoSEQ multiplex PCR, while the TCRdb copy is restricted to in-frame clones and leaves out a portion. The table has fewer than 80,000 clones, 70% to 80% seen once. The input for sequencing was peripheral blood mononuclear cells (PBMCs), taken before the second cycle of nivolumab. The receptors derive from a human donor with classical Hodgkin lymphoma. Each CDR3 is given with its conserved first and last residue. A D gene is named only where the DNA matches it firmly. Some rows have no size entry. The others give once, few or many, or a class for an expanded clone.

>TRBJ2-2|-|TRBV27|-
TGTGCCAGCAGTCCCCAGGCAGCCCACCACCGGGAGCTGTTTTTT
CASSPQAAHHRELFF
>TRBJ1-6|-|TRBV11-1|-
TGTGCCAGCAGCTTAGAGACAGAGAATTCACCCCTCCACTTT
CASSLETENSPLHF
>TRBJ2-7|TRBD1|TRBV2|-
TGTGCCACAGTTCAGTACAGGGGTTCTGCCTACGAGCAGTACTTC
CATVQYRGSAYEQYF
>TRBJ1-3|-|TRBV5-6|-
TGTGCCAGCAGCTTGGAAGTCTCTGGAAACACCATATATTTT
CASSLEVSGNTIYF
>TRBJ2-7|-|TRBV6-1|-
TGTGCCAGCAGTTACCTGTACGAGCAGTACTTC
CASSYLYEQYF
>TRBJ2-5|TRBD2|TRBV10-1|-
TGCGCCAGCAGTGAGTTCGGCGGGAGCCAAGAGACCCAGTACTTC
CASSEFGGSQETQYF
>TRBJ1-2|-|TRBV2|few
TGTGCCAGCAGTGAAGCGCAGAGGTTAGGTGGCTACACCTTC
CASSEAQRLGGYTF
>TRBJ1-3|-|TRBV5-1|-
TGCGCCAGCAGCTTGGAACAGGGCCTTGCTGGAAACACCATATATTTT
CASSLEQGLAGNTIYF
>TRBJ1-4|-|TRBV11-2|-
TGTGCCAGCAGCTTATTGCTCAATGAAAAACTGTTTTTT
CASSLLLNEKLFF
>TRBJ2-5|-|TRBV19|-
TGTGCCAGTAGTGCTTCAGGGGGAGGGGGAGAGACCCAGTACTTC
CASSASGGGGETQYF
>TRBJ2-3|-|TRBV5-1|-
TGCGCCAGCAGCTTGGCACAGGGAGGTACAGATACGCAGTATTTT
CASSLAQGGTDTQYF
>TRBJ1-1|TRBD1|TRBV28|-
TGTGCCAGCAGGCTTAGACAGGGGAGTGCCACTGAAGCTTTCTTT
CASRLRQGSATEAFF
>TRBJ1-1|TRBD1|TRBV29-1|-
TGCAGCGCCCAGACAGGGGCCACTGAAGCTTTCTTT
CSAQTGATEAFF
>TRBJ2-3|TRBD1|TRBV7-6|-
TGTGCCAGCAGCCGTACAGGGGCCACCCCCACAGATACGCAGTATTTT
CASSRTGATPTDTQYF
>TRBJ2-3|-|TRBV18|-
TGTGCCAGCTCACCACCTCTCTCGCGGAGCACAGATACGCAGTATTTT
CASSPPLSRSTDTQYF
>TRBJ2-5|TRBD2|TRBV14|-
TGTGCCAGCAGCCAAGGAGCGGGGGTGAGGAGAGAGACCCAGTACTTC
CASSQGAGVRRETQYF
>TRBJ2-1|-|TRBV4-2|-
TGTGCCAGCAGCCAAGGGGATGGGGCGAGCTCCTACAATGAGCAGTTCTTC
CASSQGDGASSYNEQFF
>TRBJ1-2|-|TRBV9|-
TGTGCCAGCAGCGTAGCAGGGTATGGCTACACCTTC
CASSVAGYGYTF
>TRBJ2-1|-|TRBV9|-
TGTGCCAGCAGCGTAGAGGGCTCGCCATTGAATGAGCAGTTCTTC
CASSVEGSPLNEQFF
>TRBJ2-7|TRBD1|TRBV29-1|many
TGCAGCGTGGGACAGGGGGTAACCTACGAGCAGTACTTC
CSVGQGVTYEQYF
>TRBJ1-2|-|TRBV25-1|few
TGTGCCAGCGGGGGGGCCTATGGCTACACCTTC
CASGGAYGYTF
>TRBJ2-5|TRBD2|TRBV15|-
TGTGCCACCAGCAGAGAGGGACTAGCGGCTCAAGAGACCCAGTACTTC
CATSREGLAAQETQYF
>TRBJ2-7|-|TRBV30|few
TGTGCCTGGAGTGTAGTAGGCCTCGGCGAGCAGTACTTC
CAWSVVGLGEQYF
>TRBJ1-5|-|TRBV18|-
TGTGCCAGCTCACCACCCCAGGGGCAGCCCCAGCATTTT
CASSPPQGQPQHF
>TRBJ2-1|-|TRBV19|-
TGTGCCAGTAGTATAACCGAGACTATCCTCCTAGGGCAGTTCTTC
CASSITETILLGQFF
>TRBJ1-1|-|TRBV19|few
TGTGCCAGTACCGTTACAGGGTTAACTGAAGCTTTCTTT
CASTVTGLTEAFF
>TRBJ2-1|TRBD2|TRBV7-9|-
TGTGCCAGCAGCTTAGTAACTGGACTAGCGGGAGGGGATGAGCAGTTCTTC
CASSLVTGLAGGDEQFF
>TRBJ1-1|-|TRBV7-3|few
TGTGCCAGCAGCTTAACGCCCTCGAACACTGAAGCTTTCTTT
CASSLTPSNTEAFF
>TRBJ1-1|-|TRBV13|once
TGTGCCAGCAGCCTCGACAGGCACCAGAACACTGAAGCTTTCTTT
CASSLDRHQNTEAFF
>TRBJ1-1|-|TRBV21-1|-
TGTGCCAGCAGCAAAGAAAATTGCTCGGTCCCTGGGGCTTTCTTT
CASSKENCSVPGAFF
>TRBJ2-1|-|TRBV7-3|-
TGTGCCAGCAGCTTCCTCGGTCGCCGGGGTGAGCAGTTCTTC
CASSFLGRRGEQFF
>TRBJ1-1|-|TRBV5-1|-
TGCGCCAGCAGCCTGTGGACGGGGAACACTGAAGCTTTCTTT
CASSLWTGNTEAFF
>TRBJ2-2|-|TRBV6-4|few
TGTGCCAGCAGGATAAGCGCTTACACCGGGGAGCTGTTTTTT
CASRISAYTGELFF
>TRBJ1-4|TRBD1|TRBV19|once
TGTGCCAGTAGTATAGAAAGACAGGGGAACGAAAAACTGTTTTTT
CASSIERQGNEKLFF
>TRBJ1-2|-|TRBV6-5|once
TGTGCCAGCAGTTACTCGAGAGGAAGGGTCCGGGGCTACACCTTC
CASSYSRGRVRGYTF
>TRBJ2-3|TRBD2|TRBV9|-
TGTGCCAGCAGCGTAGCTGGCGGGGGTATAATCACAGATACGCAGTATTTT
CASSVAGGGIITDTQYF
>TRBJ2-1|-|TRBV10-1|few
TGCGCCAGCAGTGAGATGAGAACCTTCGCGGAGGGGCAGTTCTTC
CASSEMRTFAEGQFF
>TRBJ2-7|-|TRBV7-2|-
TGTGCCAGCAGCTTAGGGCGGGTTGCCTACGAGCAGTACTTC
CASSLGRVAYEQYF
>TRBJ1-1|-|TRBV7-9|-
TGTGCCAGCAGCTTATTGGGGAATATACGGAATACTGAAGCTTTCTTT
CASSLLGNIRNTEAFF
>TRBJ2-7|-|TRBV27|-
TGTGCCAGCGGATACGAGCAGTACTTC
CASGYEQYF
>TRBJ2-2|-|TRBV7-3|few
TGTGCCAGCAGCTTCCCCGGGTCCTCCCCGACGAACACCGGGGAGCTGTTTTTT
CASSFPGSSPTNTGELFF
>TRBJ1-5|-|TRBV7-3|many
TGTGCCAGCAGCCCTAACCGTAATCAGCCCCAGCATTTT
CASSPNRNQPQHF
>TRBJ2-7|-|TRBV2|-
TGTGCCACCTCGGAAGGGGCGGGACACTACGAGCAGTACTTC
CATSEGAGHYEQYF
>TRBJ2-7|TRBD2|TRBV6-1|-
TGTGCCAGCAGTCCCTGGCGGGAGACTCTCTACGAGCAGTACTTC
CASSPWRETLYEQYF
>TRBJ1-1|-|TRBV28|-
TGTGCCAGCAGTCCGGCAGGTGTAAGCACTGAAGCTTTCTTT
CASSPAGVSTEAFF
>TRBJ2-2|-|TRBV6-1|-
TGTGCCAGCAGTGAGCCGGGCCTCGGGGCCGGGGAGCTGTTTTTT
CASSEPGLGAGELFF
>TRBJ1-1|-|TRBV7-9|-
TGTGCCAGCACCTACTCAGAGGGAAGCACTGAAGCTTTCTTT
CASTYSEGSTEAFF
>TRBJ1-4|-|TRBV27|-
TGTGCCAGCAGTCCCCCCAGGTTTCGGGGGGCAGAGGAAAAACTGTTTTTT
CASSPPRFRGAEEKLFF
>TRBJ1-6|-|TRBV6-1|once
TGTGCCAGCGTCGGGAGGGCGGTATATAATTCACCCCTCCACTTT
CASVGRAVYNSPLHF
>TRBJ2-2|-|TRBV19|-
TGTGCCAGTAGTTCCAGGGGGGAAGGTCCCGGGGAGCTGTTTTTT
CASSSRGEGPGELFF
>TRBJ1-2|-|TRBV6-1|-
TGTGCCAGCAGTGATTTCGGAGTTTTTTATGGCTACACCTTC
CASSDFGVFYGYTF
>TRBJ2-1|-|TRBV19|-
TGTGCCAGTAGTATAGGAAGGGACGAGCAGTTCTTC
CASSIGRDEQFF
>TRBJ1-1|TRBD1|TRBV29-1|-
TGCAGCGTTGGGATACAGGGGGACACTGAAGCTTTCTTT
CSVGIQGDTEAFF
>TRBJ2-2|TRBD2|TRBV6-5|-
TGTGCCAGCAGTCCCGGGACTAGCGGGTTTGGGGAGCTGTTTTTT
CASSPGTSGFGELFF
>TRBJ1-5|-|TRBV4-1|-
TGCGCCAGCAGCCAAGAACCAGGTTCTAGCAATCAGCCCCAGCATTTT
CASSQEPGSSNQPQHF
>TRBJ2-7|TRBD2|TRBV30|-
TGTGCCTGGAATCGGCTAGCGGGAGTGGTCGAGCAGTACTTC
CAWNRLAGVVEQYF
>TRBJ2-7|-|TRBV5-1|few
TGCGCCAGCAGCTTTGGCAAGCCCTCCTACGAGCAGTACTTC
CASSFGKPSYEQYF
>TRBJ1-4|-|TRBV19|-
TGTGCCAGTGCTCCTAGGAGGGGGAGTAATGAAAAACTGTTTTTT
CASAPRRGSNEKLFF
>TRBJ1-5|-|TRBV7-2|-
TGTGCCAGCAGCTTAGGGGGAGACTGGCGCAATCAGCCCCAGCATTTT
CASSLGGDWRNQPQHF
>TRBJ1-2|TRBD1|TRBV6-1|-
TGTGCCAGCACAACACAGGGGCTTTATGGCTACACCTTC
CASTTQGLYGYTF